This is a list of T cell receptor beta chains from one sample in a study of identical twins. TCRdb fed the 5' RACE reads into MiXCR, producing one record per CDR3 protein. The profile shows roughly 260,000 distinct CDR3 sequences, over 13% of them singletons. The sequencing sample was made of memory (CD45RO+) T cells sorted from blood. These receptors all stem from a woman aged 18-29 years in good health. CDR3s include the opening cysteine and the closing phenylalanine or tryptophan. D genes are given only for firm matches. The size entry is marked missing in some rows and otherwise reads once, few, many or a size class.

j_gene	abundance	d_gene	v_gene	CDR3nt	CDR3aa
TRBJ1-1	NA	NA	TRBV2	TGTGCCAGCAGCGGGCAGGGAGTAATGAACACTGAAGCTTTCTTT	CASSGQGVMNTEAFF
TRBJ2-7	NA	NA	TRBV14	TGTGCCAGCAGCCAACAAGGACCGTACTCCTACGAGCAGTACTTC	CASSQQGPYSYEQYF
TRBJ2-5	few	NA	TRBV7-3	TGTGCCAGCAGCTCCATGAAAGCGGAGACCCAGTACTTC	CASSSMKAETQYF
TRBJ2-3	few	TRBD2	TRBV20-1	TGCAGTGCTTCAGGACTAGCGGGAGGATCCGCAGATACGCAGTATTTT	CSASGLAGGSADTQYF
TRBJ2-3	few	TRBD1	TRBV7-7	TGTGCCAGCAGCCTCACAGGGGTTGCAGATACGCAGTATTTT	CASSLTGVADTQYF
TRBJ2-7	NA	TRBD2	TRBV4-2	TGTGCCAGCAGCCCCGACTCGCGGGGGGTTCCCTACGAGCAGTACTTC	CASSPDSRGVPYEQYF
TRBJ1-5	NA	NA	TRBV10-3	TGTGCCATCAGTCGGGACAACAATCAGCCCCAGCATTTT	CAISRDNNQPQHF
TRBJ1-2	NA	NA	TRBV12-5	TGTGCTAGTGGTTTGGACGGCTCCTATGGCTACACCTTC	CASGLDGSYGYTF
TRBJ2-3	few	TRBD2	TRBV29-1	TGCAGCGTTGATATGAGCGGTGGCGGGAGATACACAGATACGCAGTATTTT	CSVDMSGGGRYTDTQYF
TRBJ2-3	NA	TRBD2	TRBV20-1	TGCAGTTGCCCCGCGGGGGTCGCGGGCCCAGATACGCAGTATTTT	CSCPAGVAGPDTQYF
TRBJ1-2	NA	NA	TRBV29-1	TGCAGCGTGGGGGCCAGCCTCTATGGCTACACCTTC	CSVGASLYGYTF
TRBJ2-5	few	TRBD2	TRBV7-7	TGTGCTAGCAGCTTGTCTAGCGGGGGGGCTGAAGAGACCCAGTACTTC	CASSLSSGGAEETQYF
TRBJ2-1	many	NA	TRBV18	TGTGCCAGCTCACCACGGCAAGAAAAACAGTTCTTC	CASSPRQEKQFF
TRBJ2-1	few	NA	TRBV11-3	TGTGCCAGCAGCTTAGCGGGTAGCGGAAACAATGAGCAGTTCTTC	CASSLAGSGNNEQFF
TRBJ2-1	NA	TRBD2	TRBV20-1	TGCAGTGCTTGGACTAGCGGGGGGGCCGTGGATGAGCAGTTCTTC	CSAWTSGGAVDEQFF
TRBJ2-7	few	NA	TRBV6-5	TGTGCCAGCAGTTACCCCGGATCGTCGGGGGAGCAGTACTTC	CASSYPGSSGEQYF
TRBJ2-1	NA	NA	TRBV20-1	TGCAGTGCCCGGTTTAATGAGCAGTTCTTC	CSARFNEQFF
TRBJ2-1	few	TRBD1	TRBV7-2	TGTGCCAGCAGCCCAGGGACAGGGGGCTATGAGCAGTTCTTC	CASSPGTGGYEQFF
TRBJ2-1	many	NA	TRBV9	TGTGCCAGCAGCCCCCAGGTGGGCCGCAATGAGCAGTTCTTC	CASSPQVGRNEQFF
TRBJ2-3	NA	NA	TRBV27	TGTGCCAGCATAGGAATCCTAGATACGCAGTATTTT	CASIGILDTQYF
TRBJ2-1	many	TRBD2	TRBV20-1	TGCAGTGCTAAAAGCGCCGGGACTAGCAGGGACAATGAGCAGTTCTTC	CSAKSAGTSRDNEQFF
TRBJ2-1	NA	TRBD2	TRBV6-5	TGTGCCAGCAGTTACTATGGGACTAGCAAAACCAATGAGCAGTTCTTC	CASSYYGTSKTNEQFF
TRBJ2-7	few	TRBD1	TRBV5-6	TGTGCCAGCAGCTTGGCGGGACAGGGTGTCTACGAGCAGTACTTC	CASSLAGQGVYEQYF
TRBJ1-1	few	NA	TRBV7-6	TGTGCCAGCAGCTTAGCCGGGGTGATGAACACTGAAGCTTTCTTT	CASSLAGVMNTEAFF
TRBJ2-1	once	NA	TRBV5-1	TGCGCCAGCAGCTTGGGCCCGGGGGGCATGAGTGAGCAGTTCTTC	CASSLGPGGMSEQFF
TRBJ2-7	NA	TRBD2	TRBV3-1	TGTGCCAGCAGCCAAGATCCCCGGGGGGGGCAGTACTTC	CASSQDPRGGQYF
TRBJ2-1	few	TRBD2	TRBV11-2	TGTGCCAGCAGCTTATCCCTAGCGGGGGCTTACAATGAGCAGTTCTTC	CASSLSLAGAYNEQFF
TRBJ2-7	NA	NA	TRBV7-6	TGTGCCAGCAGCTTAGTTCCAGGTTCGGGCGAGCAGTACTTC	CASSLVPGSGEQYF
TRBJ2-5	NA	TRBD1	TRBV5-1	TGCGCCAGCAGCTGGTCCCCGACAGGGGCCGAAGAGACCCAGTACTTC	CASSWSPTGAEETQYF
TRBJ2-2	few	TRBD2	TRBV7-2	TGTGCCAGCAGCCGGGACGTCGGGGGGGTGACCGGGGAGCTGTTTTTT	CASSRDVGGVTGELFF
TRBJ2-2	many	TRBD2	TRBV20-1	TGCAGTGCTAGAGATTTAACTAGCGGGAGGGGGGAGCTGTTTTTT	CSARDLTSGRGELFF
TRBJ1-1	many	TRBD1	TRBV20-1	TGCAGTGCTATCCCGGGACAGGCTTCGGCGGAAGCTTTCTTT	CSAIPGQASAEAFF
TRBJ1-1	many	NA	TRBV19	TGTGCCAGTAGTGTCCGGGAGAACACTGAAGCTTTCTTT	CASSVRENTEAFF
TRBJ2-3	few	TRBD1	TRBV20-1	TGCAGTGCTAGAGACCCGGGACAGTCTAGCACAGATACGCAGTATTTT	CSARDPGQSSTDTQYF
TRBJ2-5	few	TRBD2	TRBV29-1	TGCAGCGTCAAAAGCGGGGCACAAGAGACCCAGTACTTC	CSVKSGAQETQYF
TRBJ1-4	many	NA	TRBV29-1	TGCAGCGTCGTCGATACACTTGCAACTAATGAAAAACTGTTTTTT	CSVVDTLATNEKLFF
TRBJ1-5	NA	NA	TRBV20-1	TGCAGTGCTAGAGATCCTCGGGACGGGAATCAGCCCCAGCATTTT	CSARDPRDGNQPQHF
TRBJ2-2	once	NA	TRBV9	TGTGCCAGCAGCCCCAGACAAGCGAACACCGGGGAGCTGTTTTTT	CASSPRQANTGELFF
TRBJ1-2	few	NA	TRBV6-1	TGTGCCAGCAACGACGGGGGCAGGCGTTATGGCTACACCTTC	CASNDGGRRYGYTF